This TCR beta chain was sequenced in a study of cytomegalovirus exposure and HLA in healthy donors (dated by TCRdb to 2017 to 2019). Regarding the research as a whole: An earlier analysis of several hundred of the donors reported about 250 Gb of sequence data and roughly 110 million unique TCR beta sequences from about 200 million T cells. About 280 gigabases of sequencing data and around 90 million unique TCR sequences made up an early release that covered around 640 HLA-typed donors. Of the roughly 400 genotyped donors, about 84% fell in the genetic ancestry cluster associated with self-reported Caucasian donors. The study was designed to test whether signatures of past pathogen exposure could be identified by cataloging public T cell receptors. The T cell repertoires of 550 to 850 subjects were profiled by immunosequencing and related to cytomegalovirus serostatus. In addition to the first cohort of approximately 650 subjects, a separate validation cohort of approximately 120 different subjects was used. To predict cytomegalovirus infection status, the study brought together high-throughput TCR immunosequencing, statistical association of individual TCRs with disease status, and machine learning. A later analysis re-analyzed previously published TCR beta repertoires from about 730 donors and added high-resolution HLA genotyping to study TCR occurrence patterns. The later analysis used no new phenotypic data to find candidate immune exposures, relying instead on TCR beta sequences and their occurrence across donors. An earlier analysis of more than 450 of the donors used high-throughput TCR beta sequencing to judge whether each TCR beta V gene segment behaved as functional or pseudogenic. Donor age, sex, ethnicity and CMV serostatus were compiled alongside the repertoire data. In a later genetic analysis, genome-wide SNP genotypes for about 60% of the 666 donors were used, and that subset was treated as a discovery cohort. All discovery cohort repertoires had been generated on a single sequencing platform. HLA typing covered class I and class II loci at four-digit resolution. Typing coverage differed by locus: A, B, C, DRB1 and DQB1 were typed in roughly 629-630 donors, DQA1 in about 500, DPA1 in nearly 610, and DPB1 in 400 to 490. Because of strong linkage in the cohort, five DR-DQ haplotypes were treated as single units for association and clustering. Among roughly 370 genotyped donors of the cohort, an average of roughly 240,000 unique TCR beta nucleotide sequences were sequenced per donor, roughly 18% of them non-productive.

Broad study findings and their caveats: A later analysis found that most CMV-associated TCR beta chains appeared HLA-restricted, with HLA associations seemingly driven largely by CMV exposure. Immune exposure information for the cohort was limited to CMV serostatus. A further reported finding was that TCR beta sequences accurately predicted the HLA-A and HLA-B alleles for most subjects in the first cohort. A later genetic analysis associated a missense DCLRE1C variant with V-gene and J-gene trimming of TCR beta chains, and an independent cohort replicated the association. The study gave a list of more than 150 TCR beta chains associated with cytomegalovirus. According to a later genetic analysis, donors in an Asian-associated ancestry cluster had fewer N-insertions in productive TCRs than the approximately 700-donor mean. A group of highly shared sequence variants was considered likely to be a technical artifact of the sequencing pipeline. Several of the top co-occurrence clusters appeared to be linked to parvovirus B19, influenza, CMV and Epstein-Barr virus, according to a later analysis. The classifier was reported to diagnose cytomegalovirus status with high specificity and sensitivity in both the original cohort and the validation cohort. Strong co-occurrence of HLA alleles, especially DR and DQ, made assigning TCR associations to individual alleles difficult. Over 15 rarely observed V segments, including chromosome 9 orphons, were excluded from the earlier analysis of almost 600 of the donors because counts were too low. According to the authors, the approach could potentially be generalized to other disease states and immunological phenotypes. In an earlier analysis of about 600 of the donors, most TCR beta V segments appeared in productive rearrangements about 90% or about 30% of the time, broadly matching IMGT annotations. A later analysis associated 16,951 TCR beta sequences with specific HLA alleles at a false discovery rate of 0.05. Sequencing depth was assumed to be roughly uniform across donors in the presence/absence analyses, though that assumption may not hold. Across donors, most TCR sequences were observed very rarely, whereas some public TCRs were present in many individuals. Compared with equally common non-associated chains, HLA-associated TCR beta chains in a later analysis were more clonally expanded and had lower generation probabilities. In this cohort, only TCR beta chains were sequenced, and detectable features were limited by the absence of alpha or paired-chain data. Because some donors lacked HLA typing at each locus, the association tests relied only on the typed subset. A later analysis found that TCR association rates varied across HLA loci, with DRB1 alleles showing the most associated TCRs and HLA-C alleles the fewest. The 87-base-pair reads could not distinguish some IMGT-functional V segments, including TRBV6-2 and TRBV6-3, so those segments were excluded. Linkage disequilibrium might explain the correlated functional status among segregating V segments, but an unknown experimental factor could not be ruled out. In vitro tests confirmed that a few of the cytomegalovirus-associated TCR beta chains recognize cytomegalovirus antigens.

Libraries were constructed by the immunoSEQ multiplex PCR assay. A mixture of 60 forward primers for TCR Vbeta segments and 13 reverse primers for TCR Jbeta segments was used in the multiplex PCR. The CDR3 region of rearranged TCR beta genes was amplified from genomic DNA by a multiplex PCR assay. On the Illumina HiSeq System, the amplified TCR beta libraries were sequenced as 87-base-pair reads. Per the source publication's procedure: A later analysis counted about 82 million unique TCR beta chains across the 700 or so repertoires, and 10 million to 12 million of these chains were shared by at least two donors. Raw reads were error-corrected and collapsed into unique sequences with a nearest-neighbor algorithm that merged closely related sequences to remove PCR and sequencing errors. Alignment of CDR3 sequences to IMGT reference sequences was used to assign V, D and J gene segments. For a sequence to be retained, at least a six-nucleotide match to both a V gene segment and a J gene segment was required. Rearrangements were called productive when the CDR3 lacked stop codons and stayed in frame with V and J; all others were non-productive. CDR3 was defined according to IMGT convention as the region running from the second conserved V-encoded cysteine to the conserved J-encoded phenylalanine. In an earlier analysis of more than 550 of the donors, sequences lacking an unambiguous match to a single V gene segment were excluded. An earlier analysis of 587 of the donors classified V segments as functional when productive rearrangements were above 56.7% and as segregating when the standard deviation between donors was above 5%. A statistical classification framework was developed to diagnose cytomegalovirus status using the catalog of TCR beta chain sequences. In a later analysis, V and J genes were assigned by comparing TCR nucleotide sequences against IMGT/GENE-DB human TR gene sequences. The TCRdist pipeline was used in a later analysis to assign CDR3 sequences and most-parsimonious VDJ recombination scenarios. In a later analysis, every TCR beta chain was defined by the combination of its CDR3 amino acid sequence and its V-gene family, and reads without a unique V-gene family were dropped. To address suspected cross-contamination and a sequencing artifact, a later analysis removed over 500 highly shared, low-generation-probability nucleotide sequences. In a later analysis, a clonal expansion index for each public chain was calculated from normalized within-repertoire ranks of inferred template counts. In a later analysis, generation probabilities were computed with a VDJ recombination model fitted to out-of-frame rearrangements, and the resulting probabilities were checked against IGoR. In a later analysis, TCR-TCR, TCR-HLA and TCR-CMV co-occurrence was scored with hypergeometric tests, and a repertoire-size bias correction was applied to TCR pairs. A later analysis estimated false discovery rates by permuting HLA or CMV assignments 20 times. A later analysis grouped co-occurring TCRs with DBSCAN, adding TCRdist sequence similarity when clustering within HLA-allele-positive subsets. For co-occurrence clustering, repertoires with fewer than 30,000 or more than 120,000 public chains were excluded, along with 5 or 6 repertoires with anomalous nucleotide sharing. Imported from immuneACCESS, the table was reduced by TCRdb to in-frame sequences with V and J called. These copies leave out some clones; in studies compared against another copy, an unresolved V gene accounts for under half, and the cause of the remainder is not known. Clone size and V and J calls were adopted from that table, with D and trimming inferred from the DNA. Present in this sample are a few hundred thousand clones, around 80% of which were seen just once. The ten most abundant clones make up 2.5% to 3% of the sample.

The cohort was made up of 500 to 800 healthy bone marrow donors. At the time of sampling, every cohort member was nominally healthy, though immune exposures that went unrecorded were likely present. The donor tested CMV seronegative, placing the donor among the approximately 360 seronegative members of the cohort. A peripheral blood sample was provided by each donor, and peripheral blood mononuclear cells were used for TCR beta sequencing. Genomic DNA was extracted from the blood cell samples with the Qiagen DNeasy Blood Extraction Kit. The CDR3 runs 14 residues from the cysteine to the phenylalanine. CDR3 DNA is the only sequence kept; it has 42 bases, read in frame from the first base. At the junction V is shortened by 6 bases and J by 1 base; bases outside the gene matches: 5. From the germline V gene (reference sequence), CDR1 is LNHDA and CDR2 is SQIVND. In the case of this clone: Its antigen has not been determined. No base qualities exist here, and no much larger clone lies one base off it.

The receptor comes from a man aged 30 to 39 in good health and CMV-seronegative. The sample was PBMCs. The V gene is TRBV19 and the J gene is TRBJ1-2; 7 junctional bases match TRBD1. The CDR3 here reads CASSRGQDNYGYTF. The DNA is as follows: TGTGCCAGTAGCCGAGGACAGGATAACTATGGCTACACCTTC.